Below are 29 T cell receptor beta chains sequenced from a single sample in a study of blood T cell repertoires in COVID-19. The table came from immunoSEQ multiplex PCR; TCRdb's copy has only in-frame clones and leaves some out. This sample has some 300,000 clones, with approximately 90% found just once. Sample: peripheral blood. These receptors were taken from a woman in her fifties or sixties with COVID-19, enrolled during active disease.

The V gene is TRBV6-1, the J gene TRBJ1-6, with D possibly matching TRBD1 (5 bases). The germline V gene encodes CDR1 MNHNS and CDR2 SASEGT. This CDR3 is built from 16 residues. Trimming removed 4 bases at V and 7 bases at J, with 17 bases between. The CDR3 protein is CASSVGHPRSNSPLHF. The CDR3 region has the DNA TGTGCCAGCAGTGTGGGGCATCCACGGTCAAATTCACCCCTCCACTTT.

The rearrangement joins TRBV3-1 (or the pseudogene TRBV3-2) to TRBJ2-3, with D possibly being TRBD1 (5 bases). Trimming took 1 base from V and 2 from J, leaving 13 bases between them. This CDR3 is 16 amino acids long. From germline, CDR1 is LGHDT and CDR2 YNNKEL (reference sequence). CDR3 coding DNA: TGTGCCAGCAGCCAAGTGGGGCGAACAAACACAGATACGCAGTATTTT. Translating gives CASSQVGRTNTDTQYF.

The V and J genes are TRBV5-6 and TRBJ2-7; the match to TRBD1 covers 7 bases. After removal of 4 bases from V and 0 bases from J, the junction contained 13 bases not matched to a gene. This CDR3 has 17 residues. Looked up from germline, CDR1 is SGHDT and CDR2 is YYEEEE. CDR3 in amino acids: CASSTPKTGAISYEQYF. DNA of the CDR3: TGTGCCAGCAGCACCCCCAAAACAGGGGCGATCTCCTACGAGCAGTACTTC. Filled out from reference TRBV5-6 and TRBJ2-7, the complete variable domain reads DAGVTQSPTHLIKTRGQQVTLRCSPKSGHDTVSWYQQALGQGPQFIFQYYEEEERQRGNFPDRFSGHQFPNYSSELNVNALLLGDSALYLCASSTPKTGAISYEQYFGPGTRLTVT.

This clone came up once. V is TRBV7-9 and J is TRBJ2-1; D gene unclear. Germline CDR1 is SEHNR and CDR2 is FQNEAQ (reference sequence). V lost 2 bases and J 7 bases, leaving 6 bases between the germline ends. The CDR3 loop spans 12 amino acids. The chain's CDR3 is CASSLSPNEQFF. The CDR3 nucleotides read TGTGCCAGCAGCTTAAGCCCTAATGAGCAGTTCTTC.

The chain is built from TRBV3-1 (or the pseudogene TRBV3-2) and TRBJ2-1; 13 nucleotides match TRBD2. CDR3 length: 15 residues. V trimming: 6 bases; J trimming: 5 bases; junction bases outside the gene matches: 4. From germline, CDR1 is LGHDT and CDR2 YNNKEL (reference sequence). CDR3 coding DNA: TGTGCCAGCAGGCGGGGACTAGCGGGGAACAATGAGCAGTTCTTC. Translating it yields CASRRGLAGNNEQFF.

The J gene is TRBJ1-2, the V gene TRBV19; D possibly corresponds to TRBD1 (6 bases). CDR1 is LNHDA, CDR2 SQIVND, per germline (reference sequence). The CDR3 spans 16 residues. Trimming cost V 2 bases and J 1 base, with 14 bases left between them. The CDR3 DNA is TGTGCCAGTAGTATAAGTGCAGGGGCATTTAACTATGGCTACACCTTC. The encoded protein is CASSISAGAFNYGYTF.

The sample holds one count of this clone. The chain couples TRBV7-3 to TRBJ2-1; 9 bases are a match to TRBD2. The CDR3 consists of 17 residues. The germline gives CDR1 SGHTA, CDR2 FQGTGA. Trimming took 2 bases from V and 1 from J; bases not matched to a gene: 6. CDR3 amino acids: CASSLAGGPLSYNEQFF. The DNA for the CDR3 is TGTGCCAGCAGCTTAGCGGGAGGGCCCTTATCCTACAATGAGCAGTTCTTC.

V usage is TRBV11-1 and J usage is TRBJ1-1, with unresolved D. CDR3 length equals 14 residues. The V end was cut by 3 bases, the J end by 5 bases, with 13 bases between. In germline, CDR1 is SGHAT, CDR2 FQDESV (reference sequence). CDR3 nucleotide sequence: TGTGCCAGCAGCTTGGCCGGGGTCAATACTGAAGCTTTCTTT. As protein: CASSLAGVNTEAFF. Full variable domain (rest looked up from reference TRBV11-1 and TRBJ1-1): EAEVAQSPRYKITEKSQAVAFWCDPISGHATLYWYRQILGQGPELLVQFQDESVVDDSQLPKDRFSAERLKGVDSTLKIQPAELGDSAMYLCASSLAGVNTEAFFGQGTRLTVV.

This chain uses TRBV19 with TRBJ2-7; D unclear. Germline assignment: CDR1 LNHDA and CDR2 SQIVND (reference sequence). Trimming left V 2 bases short and J 0 bases short, with 11 bases between. This CDR3 has 15 residues. Written as DNA, the CDR3 is TGTGCCAGTAGTATACGAGGAGCCGTCTCCTACGAGCAGTACTTC. This translates into CASSIRGAVSYEQYF.

The chain employs TRBV29-1 and TRBJ1-4, with D maybe TRBD1 (6 bases). CDR1 SQVTM and CDR2 ANQGSEA come from the germline V gene. The CDR3 loop spans 13 amino acids. Deletions cut 6 bases from V and 4 bases from J, with 12 bases between. The CDR3 sequence is CSVTGTLNEKLFF. CDR3 in DNA: TGCAGCGTGACCGGGACACTTAATGAAAAACTGTTTTTT.

The V and J genes are TRBV4-1 and TRBJ1-2; 8 nucleotides agree with TRBD1. V was pared by 3 bases and J by 8 bases, with 11 bases of the junction left unmatched. This CDR3 spans 15 amino acids. Germline V lookup: CDR1 MGHRA, CDR2 YSYEKL. This CDR3 is CASSQAGQGFGGYTF. CDR3 DNA sequence: TGCGCCAGCAGCCAGGCAGGACAGGGCTTCGGGGGCTACACCTTC.

This chain joins TRBV5-6 and TRBJ1-1, with 7 nucleotides matching TRBD1. CDR1 SGHDT and CDR2 YYEEEE come from the germline V gene. V was pared by 2 bases and J by 1 base, with 2 bases of the junction left unmatched. The CDR3 has 14 residues. The CDR3 reads CASSLQGRNTEAFF. The DNA for the CDR3 is TGTGCCAGCAGCTTACAGGGGCGGAACACTGAAGCTTTCTTT.

The chain couples TRBV18 to TRBJ1-3; TRBD1 is a possible D gene (5 bases). V lost 3 bases to trimming and J lost 4 bases, with 13 bases between them. This CDR3 is 15 amino acids long. CDR1 is KGHSH and CDR2 is LQKENI in the germline V gene. The CDR3 coding sequence is TGTGCCAGCTCACCGAGCCAGGGTTTGGGAAACACCATATATTTT. The encoded protein is CASSPSQGLGNTIYF.

The CDR3 region has the DNA TGCGCCAGCAGCCAAGTCCTAGCGACATACACCGGGGAGCTGTTTTTT. It specifies CASSQVLATYTGELFF. This sequence joins TRBV4-1 and TRBJ2-2; weak D call: TRBD2 (6 bases). Trimming stripped 1 base from V and 3 bases from J, with 12 bases between. The CDR3 totals 16 residues. CDR1 MGHRA and CDR2 YSYEKL come from the germline V gene.

CDR3 amino acids: CAWSVTPGVSYEQYF. The CDR3 DNA reads TGTGCCTGGAGTGTTACGCCGGGAGTTTCCTACGAGCAGTACTTC. The V call is TRBV30, the J call TRBJ2-7, with D perhaps TRBD2 (6 bases). The germline V and J ends were trimmed by 0 bases and 1 base, with 13 bases remaining between them. Germline CDR1 is GTSNPN and CDR2 is SVGIG (reference sequence). This CDR3 region has 15 residues.

The CDR3 protein is CASSAGPLNTGELFF. The CDR3 region has the DNA TGTGCCAGCAGTGCGGGACCCCTGAACACCGGGGAGCTGTTTTTT. The chain joins TRBV9 to TRBJ2-2; possibly TRBD2 for D (6 bases). The germline CDR1 and CDR2 sequences are SGDLS and YYNGEE. The CDR3 totals 15 residues. Trimming removed 5 bases from V and 1 base from J, with 12 bases in between.

This clone appeared a single time. This rearrangement joins TRBV6-2 or TRBV6-3 to TRBJ2-1, with a tentative D call TRBD1 (5 bases). The CDR3 runs to 13 residues. The germline V and J ends were trimmed by 4 bases and 3 bases, with 7 bases remaining between them. Per the germline V gene, CDR1 is MNHEY and CDR2 is SVGEGT. The CDR3 nucleotides are TGTGCCAGCAGTTTAGACAGCTACAATGAGCAGTTCTTC. As protein: CASSLDSYNEQFF.

The chain couples TRBV11-2 to TRBJ2-2, with TRBD2 identical over 7 bases. Looked up from germline, CDR1 is SGHAT and CDR2 is FQNNGV. With 0 bases clipped from V and 5 bases from J, the junction kept 6 bases outside the gene matches. CDR3 length equals 16 residues. The CDR3 region is CASSLELALRTGELFF. CDR3 sequence (DNA): TGTGCCAGCAGCTTAGAACTAGCGCTTCGTACCGGGGAGCTGTTTTTT.

This chain uses TRBV3-1 (or the pseudogene TRBV3-2) with TRBJ2-1; 10 nucleotides match TRBD2. With V trimmed by 2 bases and J by 2 bases, 6 bases remained unmatched. Germline-derived CDR1 and CDR2 are LGHDT and YNNKEL (reference sequence). The CDR3 totals 17 residues. The CDR3 DNA sequence: TGTGCCAGCAGCCAAAGACTAGCGGGCACAGCCTACAATGAGCAGTTCTTC. This gives the protein CASSQRLAGTAYNEQFF.

The genes are TRBV7-2 and TRBJ2-7, with D perhaps TRBD1 (5 bases). This CDR3 comprises 14 residues. The ends were cut back, 2 bases at V and 1 base at J, with 9 bases in the middle. From germline, CDR1 is SGHTA and CDR2 FQGNSA. The CDR3 DNA sequence: TGTGCCAGCAGCTTAAACAGGCCGTCCTACGAGCAGTACTTC. This encodes CASSLNRPSYEQYF.

The rearrangement links TRBV7-9 to TRBJ1-5; D not resolved. The CDR3 length is 14 residues. V lost 8 bases and J 0 bases, leaving 11 bases between the germline ends. From germline, CDR1 is SEHNR and CDR2 FQNEAQ (reference sequence). The CDR3 protein is CASGAGGSNQPQHF. CDR3 nucleotide sequence: TGTGCCAGCGGAGCCGGAGGTAGCAATCAGCCCCAGCATTTT.

CDR3 protein: CASSPPVRGNADTQYF. In nucleotides, the CDR3 is TGTGCCAGCTCACCACCTGTTAGGGGGAACGCAGATACGCAGTATTTT. The chain recombines TRBV18 with TRBJ2-3; D possibly corresponds to TRBD1 (6 bases). The CDR3 extends over 16 amino acids. The V gene's germline CDR1 is KGHSH and CDR2 LQKENI. Trimming shortened V by 0 bases and J by 4 bases, and 14 bases separated the two germline ends.

CDR3 nucleotide sequence: TGTGCCTGGAGTTCACTAGCTTTTCGGGTTACGCAGTATTTT. It yields the protein CAWSSLAFRVTQYF. The chain joins TRBV30 to TRBJ2-3, with D possibly being TRBD2 (6 bases). Trimming stripped 2 bases from V and 8 bases from J, with 17 bases between. The CDR3 sequence is 14 residues long. The germline gives CDR1 GTSNPN, CDR2 SVGIG (reference sequence).

J is TRBJ2-1 and V is TRBV9; 12 bases are a match to TRBD2. Per the germline V gene, CDR1 is SGDLS and CDR2 is YYNGEE. Losses at the gene ends were 3 bases for V and 2 bases for J; bases not matched to a gene: 6. The CDR3 extends over 17 amino acids. The CDR3: CASSGTLAGGPYNEQFF. As DNA, the CDR3 is TGTGCCAGCAGCGGGACCCTAGCGGGAGGGCCCTACAATGAGCAGTTCTTC.

The chain joins TRBV4-2 to TRBJ1-5, with D possibly being TRBD1 (5 bases). V gave up 7 bases and J gave up 1 base, with 11 bases separating them. From germline, CDR1 is LGHNA and CDR2 YNFKEQ. This CDR3 spans 14 amino acids. The CDR3 reads CASTPGFSNQPQHF. The CDR3 coding sequence is TGTGCCAGCACCCCAGGGTTCAGCAATCAGCCCCAGCATTTT.

The chain joins TRBV6-5 to TRBJ2-5; D is perhaps TRBD1 (5 bases). Germline CDR1 reads MNHEY; CDR2 reads SVGAGI. The CDR3 runs to 14 residues. V gave up 3 bases and J gave up 4 bases, with 12 bases separating them. The CDR3 reads CASSYWGIRETQYF. The CDR3 nucleotides read TGTGCCAGCAGTTATTGGGGCATAAGAGAGACCCAGTACTTC.

The chain uses TRBV3-1 (or the pseudogene TRBV3-2) and TRBJ1-3; D gene ambiguous. The CDR3 has 16 residues. The V gene's germline CDR1 is LGHDT and CDR2 YNNKEL (reference sequence). V gave up 3 bases and J gave up 0 bases, with 12 bases separating them. Here the CDR3 DNA reads TGTGCCAGCAGCCAGAGGCACTATAGCTCTGGAAACACCATATATTTT. Its protein is CASSQRHYSSGNTIYF.

The chain couples TRBV18 to TRBJ2-5; 9 nucleotides line up with TRBD1. V gave up 5 bases and J gave up 5 bases; unmatched junction bases: 9. The CDR3 has 15 residues. Germline assignment: CDR1 KGHSH and CDR2 LQKENI. The CDR3 nucleotides read TGTGCCAGCTCAGTTCGACAGGGGGAAATGGAGACCCAGTACTTC. Encoded protein: CASSVRQGEMETQYF.

This CDR3 is CASSQEATGGTYEQYF. The CDR3 DNA follows: TGCGCCAGCAGCCAAGAAGCGACAGGGGGAACCTACGAGCAGTACTTC. The rearrangement joins TRBV4-1 to TRBJ2-7, with 9 bases fitting TRBD1. The CDR3 is 16 residues long. CDR1 and CDR2 (germline): MGHRA, YSYEKL. With 0 bases clipped from V and 2 bases from J, the junction kept 5 bases outside the gene matches.